This T cell receptor (beta chain) came from a study of T cell repertoires in cytomegalovirus infection. In the study overall: CMV infection together with matching HLA type was indicated by public TCR beta signatures.

On this clonotype itself: Since the CDR3 does not end with the conserved phenylalanine or tryptophan, this likely comes from a read error.

The CDR3 is 14 residues long. Germline values: CDR1 DFQATT, CDR2 SNEGSKA (reference sequence). The ends were cut back, 5 bases at V and 0 bases at J, with 11 bases in the middle. A single record per CDR3 protein comes from TCRdb applying MiXCR to the reads. The repertoire consists of approximately 500,000 distinct CDR3 sequences, with 16% occurring once and the leading ten covering roughly a quarter. Input material: CD8+ T cells from PBMCs. The chain has TRBV20-1 and TRBJ1-5; no clear D. This TCR was recovered from a human donor in good health (CMV status not recorded). Some clones in this sample may be carry-over from other donors' samples. CDR3 nucleotides: TGCAGTGCTTCGGGAAGGGTTAGCAATCAGCCCCAGCATTGT. Protein product: CSASGRVSNQPQHC.